Shown below are 23 T cell receptor beta chains from a single sample sequenced in a study of human T cells and chemical hapten exposure. Each CDR3 protein gets one entry after TCRdb re-called the RACE reads with MiXCR. The data contain under 400,000 distinct CDR3 sequences, less than 6.5% of them singletons. Sample time point: pre-sensitization, week 0. Treatment described: therapeutic diphenylcyclopropenone sensitization with weekly scalp DPC. Material: whole blood, obtained in connection with sensitization to the hapten diphenylcyclopropenone (DPC). The source of these receptors is a woman between 45 and 60 years old with alopecia areata. Some clones in this sample may be carry-over from other donors' samples.

The chain links TRBV5-1 to TRBJ1-2; unclear D gene. V lost 3 bases and J lost 4, with 16 bases in between. Germline V CDR1 and CDR2: SGHRS, YFSETQ. This CDR3 comprises 15 residues. The CDR3: CASSSDIGSSYGYTF. DNA for the CDR3: TGCGCCAGCAGCTCGGATATTGGTAGTAGCTATGGCTACACCTTC.

This clonotype turned up a few times. This rearrangement joins TRBV12-3 or TRBV12-4 to TRBJ1-3, with D unclear. The V end lost 2 bases, the J end lost 4 bases, and 12 bases lay between the germline ends. CDR3 size: 15 residues. Written as DNA, the CDR3 is TGTGCCAGCAGTTTATCTGGCCAGGAAGGAAACACCATATATTTT. It specifies CASSLSGQEGNTIYF.

This chain uses TRBV7-9 with TRBJ2-7; a weak D match, TRBD1 (6 bases). This CDR3 has 12 residues. V lost 3 bases to trimming and J lost 6 bases, with 9 bases between them. The germline V gene has CDR1 SEHNR and CDR2 FQNEAQ (reference sequence). CDR3 nucleotides: TGTGCCAGCAGCTTGACAGGATTCGAGCAGTACTTC. Protein: CASSLTGFEQYF.

In its sample, this clonotype was seen a few times. The gene calls are TRBV29-1 and TRBJ1-5, with D possibly matching TRBD1 (5 bases). Between the trimmed V and J ends, which lost 4 bases and 7 bases, there was a span of 11 bases. The CDR3 has 12 amino acids. Germline CDR1 reads SQVTM; CDR2 reads ANQGSEA. The CDR3 loop is CSVAYGGQPQHF. CDR3 coding DNA: TGCAGCGTTGCGTACGGGGGACAGCCCCAGCATTTT. The whole variable domain, remainder taken from reference TRBV29-1 and TRBJ1-5, is SAVISQKPSRDICQRGTSLTIQCQVDSQVTMMFWYRQQPGQSLTLIATANQGSEATYESGFVIDKFPISRPNLTFSTLTVSNMSPEDSSIYLCSVAYGGQPQHFGDGTRLSIL.

The sample holds a few counts of this clonotype. The rearrangement joins TRBV14 to TRBJ2-4; D is ambiguous. The length of the CDR3 is 14 residues. CDR1 and CDR2 (germline): SGHDN, FVKESK. Trimming removed 1 base from V and 8 bases from J, with 12 bases in between. CDR3 coding DNA: TGTGCCAGCAGCCAAGCCCGGGTTCCGGACATTCAGTACTTC. Translated: CASSQARVPDIQYF. Supplemented by reference TRBV14 and TRBJ2-4, the full variable domain reads EAGVTQFPSHSVIEKGQTVTLRCDPISGHDNLYWYRRVMGKEIKFLLHFVKESKQDESGMPNNRFLAERTGGTYSTLKVQPAELEDSGVYFCASSQARVPDIQYFGAGTRLSVL.

Only a few counts were recorded for this clonotype. This chain connects TRBV29-1 to TRBJ1-1; D remains ambiguous. The V gene lost 3 bases and the J gene lost 4 bases, with 9 bases spanning the gap. CDR3 length: 12 amino acids. Germline CDR1 and CDR2: SQVTM and ANQGSEA. The CDR3 is CSVERQATEAFF. The CDR3 DNA reads as TGCAGCGTTGAGAGGCAGGCCACTGAAGCTTTCTTT.

This clonotype showed up many times. The chain couples TRBV6-6 to TRBJ1-5; the match to TRBD1 covers 7 bases. The trim removed 4 bases at V and 0 bases at J, leaving 3 bases unmatched. Germline V gives CDR1 MNHNY, CDR2 SVGAGI (reference sequence). This CDR3 has 15 residues. The CDR3 region is CASSSGGDSNQPQHF. CDR3 coding DNA: TGTGCCAGCAGTTCAGGGGGGGATAGCAATCAGCCCCAGCATTTT.

This clonotype was found many times. V is TRBV7-2 and J is TRBJ2-6; 8 nucleotides match TRBD1. The junction had 11 bases not matched to a gene; V was cut back by 1 base and J by 3 bases. The CDR3 is made up of 19 amino acids. Germline CDR1 is SGHTA and CDR2 is FQGNSA. The CDR3 is CASSLVRLGRGLGANVLTF. The CDR3 region has the DNA TGTGCCAGCAGCTTAGTGAGGTTAGGCAGGGGGCTTGGGGCCAACGTCCTGACTTTC.

Only a few counts were recorded for this clonotype. The chain carries TRBV2 and TRBJ1-4, with a tentative D call TRBD1 (5 bases). Germline assignment: CDR1 SNHLY and CDR2 FYNNEI. The CDR3 covers 14 residues. Between the trimmed V and J ends, which lost 4 bases and 6 bases, there was a span of 12 bases. CDR3 sequence (DNA): TGTGCCAGCAGTGTAATAGGGGACGATGAAAAACTGTTTTTT. Its protein product is CASSVIGDDEKLFF.

This clonotype was seen only a few times. The rearrangement uses TRBV7-9 and TRBJ1-4; D gene uncertain. The CDR3 contains 12 residues. V shed 3 bases and J shed 7 bases, with 6 bases lying between them. Germline V gene sequence: CDR1 SEHNR, CDR2 FQNEAQ (reference sequence). CDR3 DNA: TGTGCCAGCAGCTTGAGCCCTGAAAAACTGTTTTTT. It translates to CASSLSPEKLFF.

This clonotype came up a few times. This chain links TRBV2 with TRBJ1-2; TRBD1 agrees at 7 bases. Trimming removed 6 bases from V and 9 bases from J; junction bases left unmatched: 10. CDR1 and CDR2 (germline): SNHLY, FYNNEI. This CDR3 is built from 13 residues. CDR3 region: CASRVLPGQRYTF. The CDR3 nucleotides are TGTGCCAGCAGAGTTTTACCGGGACAGCGCTACACCTTC.

For the CDR3, the DNA is TGTGCCAGCAGCTTATCAATCCTGGATCCGCCCGGGGAGCTGTTTTTT. As protein: CASSLSILDPPGELFF. The V and J genes are TRBV11-2 and TRBJ2-2; D unclear. V lost 2 bases and J lost 6, with 16 bases in between. Per germline, CDR1 SGHAT and CDR2 FQNNGV. This CDR3 has 16 amino acids.

This clonotype came up a few times. The chain couples TRBV6-5 to TRBJ1-2; D is perhaps TRBD1 (5 bases). Germline CDR1 MNHEY, CDR2 SVGAGI. The CDR3 loop spans 15 amino acids. Deletions cut 6 bases from V and 4 bases from J, with 18 bases between. The CDR3 here is CASRGTLGLGYGYTF. CDR3 sequence (DNA): TGTGCCAGCAGGGGGACCTTGGGACTTGGCTATGGCTACACCTTC.

Many counts were recorded for this clonotype. This sequence joins TRBV5-1 and TRBJ1-1, with D unclear. V lost 4 bases, J lost 1 base, and 11 bases lay in between. The CDR3 spans 14 residues. Per germline, CDR1 SGHRS and CDR2 YFSETQ. The CDR3 nucleotides are TGCGCCAGCAGCCCCGGCACCCAGAACACTGAAGCTTTCTTT. Protein: CASSPGTQNTEAFF.

This clonotype was recorded a few times. This chain connects TRBV4-2 to TRBJ2-7; D is perhaps TRBD1 or TRBD2 (6 bases each). The V end lost 1 base, the J end lost 2 bases, and 12 bases lay between the germline ends. This CDR3 contains 15 residues. Germline V lookup: CDR1 LGHNA, CDR2 YNFKEQ. The CDR3 protein is CASSQVSGGAYEQYF. CDR3 nucleotide sequence: TGTGCCAGCAGCCAAGTCTCCGGGGGCGCCTACGAGCAGTACTTC.

This clonotype was detected ten times or more. The chain has TRBV5-1 and TRBJ2-5, with D unclear. V was cut by 4 bases and J by 5 bases, with 12 bases left in between. The germline gives CDR1 SGHRS, CDR2 YFSETQ. The CDR3 totals 13 residues. CDR3: CASSPYPSETQYF. The CDR3 nucleotides are TGCGCCAGCAGCCCCTACCCTTCTGAGACCCAGTACTTC.

This clonotype was counted at least ten times. The gene calls are TRBV28 and TRBJ2-7; D perhaps matches TRBD1 (5 bases). Deletions cut 2 bases from V and 5 bases from J, with 10 bases between. The CDR3 is 13 amino acids. The germline V gene encodes CDR1 MDHEN and CDR2 SYDVKM. In nucleotides, the CDR3 is TGTGCCAGCAGTTTACCAGGGTACGACGAGCAGTACTTC. This gives the protein CASSLPGYDEQYF.

The chain has TRBV4-3 and TRBJ2-7, with unresolved D. The CDR3 spans 16 residues. Trimming took 0 bases from V and 6 from J, leaving 18 bases between them. Germline values: CDR1 LGHNA, CDR2 YSLEER. The CDR3 region is CASSQEGNGFRSEQYF. In DNA, the CDR3 is TGCGCCAGCAGCCAAGAGGGGAACGGATTTCGGAGCGAGCAGTACTTC.

This clonotype was recorded a few times. The chain is built from TRBV12-3 or TRBV12-4 and TRBJ2-2, with D tentatively TRBD1 (6 bases). V gave up 6 bases and J gave up 1 base, with 15 bases separating them. The CDR3 runs 16 residues. The CDR3 DNA reads TGTGCCAGCAGCACACCGGGACACCTGAACACCGGGGAGCTGTTTTTT. As protein: CASSTPGHLNTGELFF.

This clonotype was observed many times. The gene calls are TRBV15 and TRBJ2-1, with TRBD2 identical over 12 bases. CDR1 LNHNV and CDR2 YYDKDF come from the germline V gene (reference sequence). CDR3 size: 17 residues. Losses at the gene ends were 2 bases for V and 8 bases for J; bases not matched to a gene: 10. The CDR3 coding sequence is TGTGCCACCAGCAGAATTAGACTAGCGGGAGAAATCGATGAGCAGTTCTTC. Amino acid sequence: CATSRIRLAGEIDEQFF.

This clonotype occurred a few times. The chain is built from TRBV20-1 and TRBJ1-1; D gene unclear. This CDR3 spans 12 amino acids. Germline V gene lookup returns CDR1 DFQATT and CDR2 SNEGSKA (reference sequence). The ends were cut back, 2 bases at V and 8 bases at J, with 12 bases in the middle. The CDR3 nucleotides are TGCAGTGCTAGAAGGGTTAGTAGGGAAGCTTTCTTT. Translating it yields CSARRVSREAFF.

There are a few counts of this clonotype. The CDR3 sequence: CASSLGGRGGHNEQFF. CDR3 nucleotide sequence: TGTGCCAGCAGCTTGGGGGGCCGCGGGGGCCACAATGAGCAGTTCTTC. The rearrangement links TRBV7-9 to TRBJ2-1, with D maybe TRBD2 (7 bases). CDR3 size: 16 residues. V shed 3 bases and J shed 5 bases, with 17 bases lying between them. Germline CDR1 SEHNR, CDR2 FQNEAQ (reference sequence).

Ten or more counts support this clonotype. The J gene is TRBJ2-2, the V gene TRBV10-1, with TRBD2 as a possible D gene (6 bases). Germline CDR1 is WNHNN and CDR2 is SYGVQD (reference sequence). The germline V and J ends were trimmed by 1 base and 4 bases, with 7 bases remaining between them. CDR3 length: 14 amino acids. In nucleotides, the CDR3 is TGCGCCAGCAGTGAGTTGGGAGGCACCGGGGAGCTGTTTTTT. It is translated as CASSELGGTGELFF.